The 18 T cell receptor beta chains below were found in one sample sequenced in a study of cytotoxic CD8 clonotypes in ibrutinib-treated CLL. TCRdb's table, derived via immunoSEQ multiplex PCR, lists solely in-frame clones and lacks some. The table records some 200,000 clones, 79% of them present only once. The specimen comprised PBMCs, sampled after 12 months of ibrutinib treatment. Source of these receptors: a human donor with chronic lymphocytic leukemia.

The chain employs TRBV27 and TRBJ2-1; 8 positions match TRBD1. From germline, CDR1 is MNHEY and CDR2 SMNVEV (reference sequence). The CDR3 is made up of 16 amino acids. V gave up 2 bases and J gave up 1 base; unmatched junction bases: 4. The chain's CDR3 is CASSLRWDRSYNEQFF. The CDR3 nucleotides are TGTGCCAGCAGTTTACGATGGGACAGGTCCTACAATGAGCAGTTCTTC.

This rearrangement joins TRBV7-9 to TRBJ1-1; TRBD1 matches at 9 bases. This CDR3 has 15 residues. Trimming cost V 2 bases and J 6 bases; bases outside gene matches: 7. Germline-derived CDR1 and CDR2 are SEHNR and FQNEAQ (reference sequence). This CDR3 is CASSLQGQGLAEAFF. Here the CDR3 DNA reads TGTGCCAGCAGCTTACAGGGACAGGGATTAGCTGAAGCTTTCTTT.

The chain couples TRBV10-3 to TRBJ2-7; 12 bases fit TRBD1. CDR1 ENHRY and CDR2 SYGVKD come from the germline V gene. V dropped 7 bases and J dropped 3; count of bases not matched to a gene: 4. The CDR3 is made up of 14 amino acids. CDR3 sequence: CAIKGQGAIYEQYF. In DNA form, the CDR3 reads TGTGCCATCAAGGGACAGGGGGCCATCTACGAGCAGTACTTC.

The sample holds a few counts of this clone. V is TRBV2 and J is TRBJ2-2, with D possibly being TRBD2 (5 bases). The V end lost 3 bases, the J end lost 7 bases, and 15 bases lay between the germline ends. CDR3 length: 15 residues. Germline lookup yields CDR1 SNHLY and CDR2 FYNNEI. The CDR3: CASSDAFASRGELFF. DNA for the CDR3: TGTGCCAGCAGTGACGCCTTTGCTAGCCGCGGGGAGCTGTTTTTT.

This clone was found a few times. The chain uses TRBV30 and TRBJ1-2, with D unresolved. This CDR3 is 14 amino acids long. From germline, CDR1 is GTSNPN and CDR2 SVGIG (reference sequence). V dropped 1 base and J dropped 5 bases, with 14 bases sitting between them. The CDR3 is CAWSDPPGAYGYTF. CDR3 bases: TGTGCCTGGAGTGATCCCCCAGGTGCTTATGGCTACACCTTC.

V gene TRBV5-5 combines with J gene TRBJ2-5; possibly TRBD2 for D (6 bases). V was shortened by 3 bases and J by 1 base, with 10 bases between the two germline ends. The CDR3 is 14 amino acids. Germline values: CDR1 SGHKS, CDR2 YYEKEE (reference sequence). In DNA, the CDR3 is TGTGCCAGCAGCTCGTTAGCGGTCCAAGAGACCCAGTACTTC. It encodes CASSSLAVQETQYF. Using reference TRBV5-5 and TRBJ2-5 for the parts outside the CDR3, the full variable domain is DAGVTQSPTHLIKTRGQQVTLRCSPISGHKSVSWYQQVLGQGPQFIFQYYEKEERGRGNFPDRFSARQFPNYSSELNVNALLLGDSALYLCASSSLAVQETQYFGPGTRLLVL.

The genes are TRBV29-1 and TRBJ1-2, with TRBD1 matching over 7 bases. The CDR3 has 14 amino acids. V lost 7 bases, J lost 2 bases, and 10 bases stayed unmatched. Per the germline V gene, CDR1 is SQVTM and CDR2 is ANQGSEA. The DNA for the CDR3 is TGCAGCGCCGACCGGGACAGTCCCAACTATGGCTACACCTTC. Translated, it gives CSADRDSPNYGYTF.

DNA for the CDR3: TGTGCCAGCTCACTGCAGAGCATGAACACTGAAGCTTTCTTT. Protein product: CASSLQSMNTEAFF. This chain links TRBV18 with TRBJ1-1; D call uncertain. Germline-derived CDR1 and CDR2 are KGHSH and LQKENI. The CDR3 is 14 residues long. The V and J ends lost 4 bases and 0 bases respectively, with 9 bases between them.

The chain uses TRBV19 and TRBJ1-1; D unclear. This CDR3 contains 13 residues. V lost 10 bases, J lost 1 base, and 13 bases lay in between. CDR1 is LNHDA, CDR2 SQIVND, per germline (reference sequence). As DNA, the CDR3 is TGTGCCACCAAAAACGTGGAGAACACTGAAGCTTTCTTT. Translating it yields CATKNVENTEAFF.

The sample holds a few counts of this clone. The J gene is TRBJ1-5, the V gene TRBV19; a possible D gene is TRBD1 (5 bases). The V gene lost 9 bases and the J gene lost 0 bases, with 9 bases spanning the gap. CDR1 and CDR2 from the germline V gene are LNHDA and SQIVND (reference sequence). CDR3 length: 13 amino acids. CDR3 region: CASQTDSNQPQHF. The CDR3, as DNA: TGTGCCAGCCAGACAGATAGCAATCAGCCCCAGCATTTT.

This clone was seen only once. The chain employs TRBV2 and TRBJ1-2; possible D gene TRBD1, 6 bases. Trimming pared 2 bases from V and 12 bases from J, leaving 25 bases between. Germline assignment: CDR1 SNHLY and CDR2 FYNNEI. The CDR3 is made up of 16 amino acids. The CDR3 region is CASSERGRGQQGRDTF. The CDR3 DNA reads TGTGCCAGCAGTGAAAGGGGGAGGGGTCAACAGGGCCGAGACACCTTC.

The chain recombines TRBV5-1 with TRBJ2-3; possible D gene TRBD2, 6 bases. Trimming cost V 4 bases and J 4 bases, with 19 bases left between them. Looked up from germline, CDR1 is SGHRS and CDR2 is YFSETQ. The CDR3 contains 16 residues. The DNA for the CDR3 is TGCGCCAGCAGCCCGGGAGCTTCCCATGTGGCAGATACGCAGTATTTT. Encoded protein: CASSPGASHVADTQYF.

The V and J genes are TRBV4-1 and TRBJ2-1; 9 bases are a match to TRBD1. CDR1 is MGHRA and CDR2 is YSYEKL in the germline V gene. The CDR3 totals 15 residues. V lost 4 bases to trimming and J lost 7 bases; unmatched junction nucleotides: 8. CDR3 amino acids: CASSPPGTGINEQFF. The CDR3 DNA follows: TGCGCCAGCAGCCCCCCTGGGACAGGGATAAATGAGCAGTTCTTC.

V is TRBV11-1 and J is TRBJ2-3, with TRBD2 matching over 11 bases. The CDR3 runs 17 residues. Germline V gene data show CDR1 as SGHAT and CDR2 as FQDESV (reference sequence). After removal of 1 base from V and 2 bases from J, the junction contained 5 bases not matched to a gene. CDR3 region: CASSLVGTSGYTDTQYF. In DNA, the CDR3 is TGTGCCAGCAGCTTAGTGGGGACTAGCGGATACACAGATACGCAGTATTTT.

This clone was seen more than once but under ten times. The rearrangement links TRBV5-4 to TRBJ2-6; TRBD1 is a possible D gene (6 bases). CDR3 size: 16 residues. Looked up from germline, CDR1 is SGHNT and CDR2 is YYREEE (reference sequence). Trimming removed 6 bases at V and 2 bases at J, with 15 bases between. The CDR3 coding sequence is TGTGCCAGCATCTCCCCAGGGGTTCCTGGGGCCAACGTCCTGACTTTC. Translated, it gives CASISPGVPGANVLTF.

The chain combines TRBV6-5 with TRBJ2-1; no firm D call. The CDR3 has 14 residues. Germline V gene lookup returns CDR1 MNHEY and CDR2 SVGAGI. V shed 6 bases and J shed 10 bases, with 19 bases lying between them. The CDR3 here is CASSYVPWYGEQFF. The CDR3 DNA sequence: TGTGCCAGCAGCTACGTTCCCTGGTATGGCGAGCAGTTCTTC.

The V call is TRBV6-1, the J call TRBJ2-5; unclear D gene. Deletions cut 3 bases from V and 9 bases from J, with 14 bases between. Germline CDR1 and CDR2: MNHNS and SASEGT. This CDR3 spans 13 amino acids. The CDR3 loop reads CASSDMQFSPQYF. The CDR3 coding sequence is TGTGCCAGCAGTGACATGCAATTCAGCCCCCAGTACTTC.

The CDR3 sequence: CASSSTGVTDNEQFF. CDR3 sequence (DNA): TGTGCCAGCAGCTCCACCGGGGTTACGGACAATGAGCAGTTCTTC. The chain carries TRBV7-9 and TRBJ2-1; perhaps TRBD2 as D (5 bases). This CDR3 comprises 15 residues. Per germline, CDR1 SEHNR and CDR2 FQNEAQ (reference sequence). The germline V and J ends were trimmed by 4 bases and 5 bases, with 15 bases remaining between them.